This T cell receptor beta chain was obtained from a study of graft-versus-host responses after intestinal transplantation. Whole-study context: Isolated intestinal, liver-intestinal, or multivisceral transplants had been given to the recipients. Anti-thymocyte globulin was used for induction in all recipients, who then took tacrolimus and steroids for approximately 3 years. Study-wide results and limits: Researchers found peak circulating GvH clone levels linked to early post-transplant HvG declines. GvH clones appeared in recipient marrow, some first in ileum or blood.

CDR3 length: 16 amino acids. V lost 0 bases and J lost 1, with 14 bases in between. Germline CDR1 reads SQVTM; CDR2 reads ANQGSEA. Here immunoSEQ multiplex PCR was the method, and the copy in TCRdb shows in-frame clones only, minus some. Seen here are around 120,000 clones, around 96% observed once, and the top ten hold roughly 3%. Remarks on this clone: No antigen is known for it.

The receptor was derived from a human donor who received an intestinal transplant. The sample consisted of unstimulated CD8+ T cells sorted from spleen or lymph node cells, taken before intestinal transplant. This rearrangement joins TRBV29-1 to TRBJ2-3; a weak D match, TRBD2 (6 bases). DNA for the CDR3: TGCAGCGTTGAAGATGAGGGGCGGGGAGGCACAGATACGCAGTATTTT. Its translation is CSVEDEGRGGTDTQYF.